This T cell receptor (beta chain) was sequenced in a study of beta chain features in type 1 diabetes. The V end was cut by 4 bases, the J end by 1 base, with 10 bases between. Germline CDR1 is SGHVS and CDR2 is FQNEAQ. This CDR3 is 14 amino acids long. The sequenced template was cDNA made from the entire isolated RNA. Sequencing used immunoSEQ multiplex PCR; TCRdb keeps in-frame clones, though not all of them. The sample shows around 300,000 clones, roughly 11% of them seen only once. Sequencing was done on a sample of naive CD4+ T cells from blood. The clonotype was recovered from a woman in her twenties or thirties in good health. The rearrangement links TRBV7-8 to TRBJ1-1; D might be TRBD1 (6 bases). CDR3 in amino acids: CASSSRTANTEAFF. The CDR3 bases are TGTGCCAGCAGCTCTCGGACAGCGAACACTGAAGCTTTCTTT.